This paragraph reports one TCR beta chain. Profiled with immunoSEQ multiplex PCR; TCRdb holds only in-frame clones, not every one. This table has 95,000 to 110,000 clones, over 70% appearing once. This entry belongs to a study of blood T cell repertoires in COVID-19. The CDR3 extends over 12 amino acids. Between the trimmed V and J ends, which lost 5 bases and 7 bases, there was a span of 12 bases. Germline CDR1 is MNHEY and CDR2 is SVGEGT. The specimen sequenced was peripheral blood. This chain connects TRBV6-2 or TRBV6-3 to TRBJ2-7; D is perhaps TRBD2 (5 bases). The receptor comes from a human donor in a cohort sampled during active or convalescent COVID-19. CDR3: CASSEGPTEQYF. CDR3 sequence (DNA): TGTGCCAGCAGTGAGGGTCCAACGGAGCAGTACTTC.